This paragraph reports one T cell receptor beta chain. The sample comes from a study of blood T cell repertoires in COVID-19. CDR1 and CDR2 from the germline V gene are SGHAT and FQNNGV. V was clipped by 5 bases and J by 2 bases; unmatched bases: 3. The CDR3 is made up of 15 amino acids. Sequenced by immunoSEQ multiplex PCR; TCRdb stores in-frame clones only, minus some. The data contain over 300,000 clones, about 90% of them singletons. Sequencing input: peripheral blood. The gene calls are TRBV11-2 and TRBJ2-5; the match to TRBD1 covers 12 bases. The clonotype was recovered from a young man with active or convalescent COVID-19. Here the CDR3 DNA reads TGTGCCAGCAGCGGGACAGGGGGCAAGCAAGAGACCCAGTACTTC. Its translation is CASSGTGGKQETQYF.